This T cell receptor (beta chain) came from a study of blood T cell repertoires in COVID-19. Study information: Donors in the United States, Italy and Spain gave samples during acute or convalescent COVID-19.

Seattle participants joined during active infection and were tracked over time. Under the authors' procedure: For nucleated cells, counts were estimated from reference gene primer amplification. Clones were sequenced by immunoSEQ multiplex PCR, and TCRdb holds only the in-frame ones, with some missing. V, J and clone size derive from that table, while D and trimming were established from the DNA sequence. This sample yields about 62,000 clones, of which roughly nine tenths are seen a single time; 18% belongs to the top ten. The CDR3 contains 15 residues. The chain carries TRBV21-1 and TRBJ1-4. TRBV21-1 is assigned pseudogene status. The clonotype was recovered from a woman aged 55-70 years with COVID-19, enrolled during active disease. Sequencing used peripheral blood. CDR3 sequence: CASSKVLGIGLRLFF. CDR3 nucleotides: TGTGCCAGCAGCAAAGTCCTCGGGATAGGCCTAAGGCTGTTTTTT.